This T cell receptor (beta chain) was retrieved from a study of T cells in Graves' hyperthyroidism and ophthalmopathy. In its sample, this clonotype was seen many times. What was amplified from RNA transcripts were TCR beta CDR3 regions. The primer set for the first-round RT-PCR of the TCR CDR3 was HTBI. TCRdb called the multiplex PCR reads again in MiXCR, with one record for every CDR3 protein. The sample consists of about 400,000 distinct CDR3 sequences, around 13% of them appearing once. The CDR3 extends over 15 amino acids. V lost 7 bases to trimming and J lost 5 bases, with 20 bases between them. Germline loops: CDR1 MDHEN, CDR2 SYDVKM.

Sequencing input: blood. The rearrangement joins TRBV28 to TRBJ2-5; D perhaps matches TRBD1 (5 bases). This clonotype was obtained from a woman between 18 and 30 years old with Graves' hyperthyroidism. CDR3 region: CASTQGWHPGETQYF. CDR3 sequence (DNA): TGTGCCAGCACCCAGGGATGGCACCCCGGCGAGACCCAGTACTTC.